The 25 T cell receptor beta chains given below trace back to one sample, sequenced in a study of T cell changes during pregnancy in multiple sclerosis. Assay used: immunoSEQ multiplex PCR; TCRdb lists only in-frame clones, some missing. The sample lists around 51,000 clones; approximately 94% were seen once. The sequencing here drew on CD4+ T cells from peripheral blood mononuclear cells, taken in the second trimester of pregnancy. The receptors stem from a female donor with multiple sclerosis, enrolled in a pregnancy study.

The chain uses TRBV6-1 and TRBJ1-4; tentative D call: TRBD1 (6 bases). Germline assignment: CDR1 MNHNS and CDR2 SASEGT. V lost 4 bases and J 5 bases, leaving 11 bases between the germline ends. The CDR3 spans 14 residues. CDR3 DNA sequence: TGTGCCAGCAGTGCGGGACACCGCAATGAAAAACTGTTTTTT. The encoded protein is CASSAGHRNEKLFF.

The chain recombines TRBV4-2 with TRBJ2-1, with 8 bases aligning to TRBD2. V lost 2 bases, J lost 8 bases, and 8 bases stayed unmatched. The V gene's germline CDR1 is LGHNA and CDR2 YNFKEQ. The CDR3 has 15 residues. The CDR3 coding sequence is TGTGCCAGCAGCCAACCCGGGCTAGCGGGCCATGAGCAGTTCTTC. Its protein is CASSQPGLAGHEQFF.

The rearrangement uses TRBV9 and TRBJ2-1; 7 bases are a match to TRBD1. The V segment lost 7 bases and the J segment 1 base; nucleotides outside the gene matches: 5. This CDR3 has 14 amino acids. Germline V gives CDR1 SGDLS, CDR2 YYNGEE. The CDR3 DNA reads as TGTGCCAGCGGAGACAGGGCTTCCTACAATGAGCAGTTCTTC. Translating it yields CASGDRASYNEQFF.

This clone was seen only a few times. The V gene is TRBV18, the J gene TRBJ2-1; TRBD2 might be the D (6 bases). Germline V gene data show CDR1 as KGHSH and CDR2 as LQKENI. The CDR3 spans 14 residues. V shed 3 bases and J shed 6 bases, with 12 bases lying between them. Here the CDR3 reads CASSPGGGINEQFF. CDR3 nucleotide sequence: TGTGCCAGCTCACCCGGCGGCGGGATCAATGAGCAGTTCTTC.

This chain links TRBV18 with TRBJ2-7, with no clear D. The V and J ends lost 3 bases and 1 base respectively, with 7 bases between them. The CDR3 has 13 amino acids. CDR1 is KGHSH, CDR2 LQKENI, per germline. The CDR3 loop is CASSPGRSYEQYF. The CDR3 region has the DNA TGTGCCAGCTCACCGGGCAGGTCCTACGAGCAGTACTTC.

This clone has just one count. In nucleotides, the CDR3 is TGTGCCAGCAGTTACCGGACAGGGGGGTTGGGGCAGTACTTC. This codes for CASSYRTGGLGQYF. The chain combines TRBV6-5 with TRBJ2-7, with 10 bases matching TRBD1. In germline, CDR1 is MNHEY, CDR2 SVGAGI. J gave up 9 bases and V 2 bases, and 7 bases lay outside the gene matches. This CDR3 has 14 amino acids.

The chain couples TRBV9 to TRBJ1-1; possible D gene TRBD1, 5 bases. V was cut by 2 bases and J by 8 bases, with 16 bases left in between. Germline CDR1 is SGDLS and CDR2 is YYNGEE. This CDR3 has 14 residues. The CDR3 DNA reads TGTGCCAGCAGCGTTACAGGAGCTGGGCGGGAAGCTTTCTTT. Translated: CASSVTGAGREAFF.

The chain recombines TRBV7-3 with TRBJ2-6; the D is unclear. This CDR3 has 17 amino acids. CDR1 and CDR2 from the germline V gene are SGHTA and FQGTGA. The ends were cut back, 5 bases at V and 0 bases at J, with 14 bases in the middle. The CDR3 sequence: CASSSVASPSGANVLTF. The CDR3 DNA follows: TGTGCCAGCAGCAGCGTGGCGTCCCCCTCTGGGGCCAACGTCCTGACTTTC.

The J gene is TRBJ2-7, the V gene TRBV5-1; D possibly corresponds to TRBD1 (6 bases). V lost 3 bases, J lost 1 base, and 14 bases lay in between. Germline assignment: CDR1 SGHRS and CDR2 YFSETQ. This CDR3 region has 15 residues. In DNA form, the CDR3 reads TGCGCCAGCAGCTCCACAGGGATGGGGTCCTACGAGCAGTACTTC. Protein: CASSSTGMGSYEQYF.

The chain has TRBV6-6 and TRBJ2-3; D might be TRBD2 (7 bases). The CDR3 runs to 14 residues. Germline lookup yields CDR1 MNHNY and CDR2 SVGAGI (reference sequence). Trimming shortened V by 6 bases and J by 4 bases, and 14 bases separated the two germline ends. Here the CDR3 DNA reads TGTGCCAGCAGCCGGCCGGGGGGCGCAGATACGCAGTATTTT. As protein: CASSRPGGADTQYF.

The chain joins TRBV2 to TRBJ2-3; 8 nucleotides align to TRBD2. Trimming cost V 3 bases and J 1 base; bases outside gene matches: 6. The length of the CDR3 is 16 residues. The germline CDR1 and CDR2 sequences are SNHLY and FYNNEI. CDR3 in amino acids: CASSDKRGFGTDTQYF. CDR3 sequence (DNA): TGTGCCAGCAGTGACAAGCGGGGGTTTGGCACAGATACGCAGTATTTT. The whole variable domain, filled in from reference TRBV2 and TRBJ2-3, reads EPEVTQTPSHQVTQMGQEVILRCVPISNHLYFYWYRQILGQKVEFLVSFYNNEISEKSEIFDDQFSVERPDGSNFTLKIRSTKLEDSAMYFCASSDKRGFGTDTQYFGPGTRLTVL.

This chain links TRBV5-1 with TRBJ1-1; 10 bases line up with TRBD1. This CDR3 spans 17 amino acids. Germline V gives CDR1 SGHRS, CDR2 YFSETQ. J gave up 2 bases and V 0 bases, and 7 bases lay outside the gene matches. In DNA form, the CDR3 reads TGCGCCAGCAGCTTGGCCGGACAGGGGGGATATAACACTGAAGCTTTCTTT. Amino acids: CASSLAGQGGYNTEAFF.

This clone was seen once. The V call is TRBV27, the J call TRBJ1-2; 10 bases map to TRBD1. The CDR3 is 16 amino acids. CDR1 MNHEY and CDR2 SMNVEV come from the germline V gene (reference sequence). With 2 bases clipped from V and 5 bases from J, the junction kept 8 bases outside the gene matches. The CDR3 DNA sequence: TGTGCCAGCAGTTTACTGACAGGGGGCCGGGAGTATGGCTACACCTTC. It yields the protein CASSLLTGGREYGYTF.

The rearrangement joins TRBV6-4 to TRBJ2-1; 10 bases align to TRBD2. Unmatched junction bases numbered 4, after V lost 4 bases and J lost 4 bases. Germline values: CDR1 MRHNA, CDR2 SNTAGT. The length of the CDR3 is 15 residues. As DNA, the CDR3 is TGTGCCAGCAGTGCTACTAGCGGGGTGTACAATGAGCAGTTCTTC. Translated, it gives CASSATSGVYNEQFF.

The gene calls are TRBV25-1 and TRBJ2-7; TRBD2 aligns across 8 bases. CDR3 length: 14 residues. Trimming cost V 4 bases and J 5 bases; bases outside gene matches: 7. Germline loops: CDR1 MGHDK, CDR2 SYGVNS. CDR3 sequence: CASSGIGLAHEQYF. DNA of the CDR3: TGTGCCAGCAGTGGGATCGGACTAGCCCACGAGCAGTACTTC.

This chain connects TRBV6-4 to TRBJ2-7; 7 bases match TRBD1. This CDR3 contains 13 residues. The trim removed 8 bases at V and 5 bases at J, leaving 9 bases unmatched. CDR1 and CDR2 from the germline V gene are MRHNA and SNTAGT. In DNA form, the CDR3 reads TGTGCCAGCCCCGGACAGGAGCACGACGAGCAGTACTTC. Translating it yields CASPGQEHDEQYF.

V and J are TRBV7-2 and TRBJ2-5, with TRBD1 matching over 8 bases. The CDR3 consists of 16 residues. Trimming at V came to 5 bases and at J to 1 base, leaving 9 bases not matched to a gene. Germline V gene sequence: CDR1 SGHTA, CDR2 FQGNSA. This chain's CDR3 is CASSERTGNVQETQYF. The CDR3 DNA reads TGTGCCAGCAGCGAAAGGACAGGGAACGTCCAAGAGACCCAGTACTTC. Using reference TRBV7-2 and TRBJ2-5 for the parts outside the CDR3, the full variable domain is GAGVSQSPSNKVTEKGKDVELRCDPISGHTALYWYRQSLGQGLEFLIYFQGNSAPDKSGLPSDRFSAERTGGSVSTLTIQRTQQEDSAVYLCASSERTGNVQETQYFGPGTRLLVL.

There are a few counts of this clone. This chain connects TRBV5-6 to TRBJ2-1, with 10 bases aligning to TRBD2. From germline, CDR1 is SGHDT and CDR2 YYEEEE. V trimming: 2 bases; J trimming: 3 bases; junction bases outside the gene matches: 2. The CDR3 has 15 amino acids. CDR3 in amino acids: CASSFSGGYYNEQFF. CDR3 coding DNA: TGTGCCAGCAGCTTTAGCGGGGGGTACTACAATGAGCAGTTCTTC.

The chain uses TRBV25-1 and TRBJ2-7, with 8 bases matching TRBD1. Germline V CDR1 and CDR2: MGHDK, SYGVNS. The CDR3 extends over 14 amino acids. V lost 0 bases to trimming and J lost 11 bases; unmatched junction nucleotides: 9. This CDR3 reads CASSEYSGQGAKYF. The CDR3 DNA sequence: TGTGCCAGCAGTGAATATTCAGGCCAGGGGGCTAAGTACTTC.

V usage is TRBV5-4 and J usage is TRBJ2-3; 14 bases line up with TRBD2. CDR1 SGHNT and CDR2 YYREEE come from the germline V gene (reference sequence). Trimming at V came to 4 bases and at J to 0 bases, leaving 7 bases not matched to a gene. The CDR3 sequence is 18 residues long. The CDR3 nucleotides are TGTGCCAGCAGCCCGGGGACTAGCGGGGGCACTAGCACAGATACGCAGTATTTT. It translates to CASSPGTSGGTSTDTQYF. Full variable domain (missing parts from reference TRBV5-4 and TRBJ2-3): ETGVTQSPTHLIKTRGQQVTLRCSSQSGHNTVSWYQQALGQGPQFIFQYYREEENGRGNFPPRFSGLQFPNYSSELNVNALELDDSALYLCASSPGTSGGTSTDTQYFGPGTRLTVL.

The J gene is TRBJ2-7, the V gene TRBV19; D unclear. Germline V gene data show CDR1 as LNHDA and CDR2 as SQIVND (reference sequence). The CDR3 totals 13 residues. The V end was cut by 6 bases, the J end by 2 bases, with 11 bases between. The CDR3 bases are TGTGCCAGTAGCCAAGACGGAGCCTACGAGCAGTACTTC. Protein sequence: CASSQDGAYEQYF.

The CDR3 sequence is CASSRTAGRTTGELFF. The CDR3 DNA sequence: TGTGCCAGCTCCCGAACAGCGGGGAGAACAACCGGGGAGCTGTTTTTT. The rearrangement links TRBV18 to TRBJ2-2; 7 bases are a match to TRBD2. The V and J ends lost 6 bases and 5 bases, in that order; junction bases with no gene match: 12. The CDR3 spans 16 residues. Germline loops: CDR1 KGHSH, CDR2 LQKENI.

The V and J genes are TRBV15 and TRBJ2-3, with D tentatively TRBD1 (5 bases). This CDR3 has 17 residues. V was pared by 0 bases and J by 6 bases, with 19 bases between. Germline V gene data show CDR1 as LNHNV and CDR2 as YYDKDF (reference sequence). The CDR3 protein is CATSREWGRTPPDTQYF. The CDR3 DNA reads TGTGCCACCAGCAGAGAATGGGGCAGGACCCCTCCGGATACGCAGTATTTT.

The chain has TRBV19 and TRBJ1-2, with D possibly being TRBD1 (6 bases). The CDR3 extends over 14 amino acids. V was pared by 5 bases and J by 7 bases, with 17 bases between. CDR1 and CDR2 from the germline V gene are LNHDA and SQIVND (reference sequence). This CDR3 is CASSAGNRAGGYTF. CDR3 DNA: TGTGCCAGTAGTGCAGGGAACAGGGCGGGTGGCTACACCTTC.

The rearrangement links TRBV29-1 to TRBJ1-3; D is unresolved. The CDR3 runs 12 residues. V was cut by 7 bases and J by 3 bases, with 10 bases left in between. CDR1 is SQVTM and CDR2 is ANQGSEA in the germline V gene. The CDR3 DNA reads as TGCAGCGCCTCCCGGGGTGGAAACACCATATATTTT. Encoded protein: CSASRGGNTIYF.